Listed here are 32 T cell receptor beta chains from one sample, sequenced in a study of T cell responses to AZD1222 COVID-19 vaccine. Method: immunoSEQ multiplex PCR; TCRdb's copy keeps in-frame clones and lacks some. The profile shows roughly 95,000 clones, roughly 90% of them singletons. Sequencing was performed on peripheral blood, taken on day 0 of AZD1222 vaccination. The receptors here all came from an adult in good health.

The chain recombines TRBV30 with TRBJ1-2; the D gene is possibly TRBD1 (5 bases). Germline V gives CDR1 GTSNPN, CDR2 SVGIG (reference sequence). Trimming pared 2 bases from V and 5 bases from J, leaving 21 bases between. This CDR3 has 16 amino acids. DNA of the CDR3: TGTGCCTGGAGTCTTACAACCCAGGGTGTTGGGTATGGCTACACCTTC. Translating it yields CAWSLTTQGVGYGYTF.

The chain employs TRBV5-1 and TRBJ2-1; 9 bases are shared with TRBD1. With V trimmed by 1 base and J by 8 bases, 7 bases remained unmatched. The CDR3 runs to 15 residues. Looked up from germline, CDR1 is SGHRS and CDR2 is YFSETQ. The CDR3 DNA follows: TGCGCCAGCAGCTTGAGAGGGACAGGGAGAGATGAGCAGTTCTTC. Its translation: CASSLRGTGRDEQFF.

The genes are TRBV7-3 and TRBJ2-3; 7 bases are a match to TRBD2. Germline V CDR1 and CDR2: SGHTA, FQGTGA. With 5 bases clipped from V and 4 bases from J, the junction kept 9 bases outside the gene matches. The CDR3 extends over 15 amino acids. CDR3 in amino acids: CASSSGTGHADTQYF. The CDR3 region has the DNA TGTGCCAGCAGCAGCGGGACCGGGCACGCAGATACGCAGTATTTT.

This clone counts as medium-sized. V usage is TRBV7-9 and J usage is TRBJ1-4; no reliable D call. The CDR3 length is 15 residues. V was cut by 5 bases and J by 4 bases, with 14 bases left in between. CDR1 is SEHNR, CDR2 FQNEAQ, per germline (reference sequence). This chain's CDR3 is CASSTRTGVNEKLFF. The CDR3, as DNA: TGTGCCAGCAGCACCCGGACCGGAGTTAATGAAAAACTGTTTTTT. Full variable domain (outside the CDR3, taken from reference TRBV7-9 and TRBJ1-4): DTGVSQNPRHKITKRGQNVTFRCDPISEHNRLYWYRQTLGQGPEFLTYFQNEAQLEKSRLLSDRFSAERPKGSFSTLEIQRTEQGDSAMYLCASSTRTGVNEKLFFGSGTQLSVL.

The rearrangement uses TRBV7-9 and TRBJ1-1, with D uncertain. The CDR3 contains 15 residues. Trimming left V 3 bases short and J 5 bases short, with 16 bases between. Germline V gene data show CDR1 as SEHNR and CDR2 as FQNEAQ (reference sequence). The CDR3 nucleotides are TGTGCCAGCAGCTTCCCGGGAATGAGTCGAACTGAAGCTTTCTTT. This gives the protein CASSFPGMSRTEAFF.

The chain links TRBV4-1 to TRBJ2-4, with 9 bases fitting TRBD2. Germline V CDR1 and CDR2: MGHRA, YSYEKL. The trim removed 6 bases at V and 7 bases at J, leaving 7 bases unmatched. This CDR3 contains 14 residues. The CDR3 here is CASRGGLAGNIQYF. DNA for the CDR3: TGCGCCAGCAGAGGGGGACTAGCTGGGAACATTCAGTACTTC.

This clone was picked up one time. The rearrangement joins TRBV11-3 to TRBJ2-3, with a tentative D call TRBD2 (5 bases). CDR3 length equals 13 residues. The germline V and J ends were trimmed by 3 bases and 7 bases, with 11 bases remaining between them. Germline CDR1 is SGHNT and CDR2 is YENEEA. For the CDR3, the DNA is TGTGCCAGCAGCTTTCCGGGAACGTATACGCAGTATTTT. Residues: CASSFPGTYTQYF.

This chain joins TRBV6-5 and TRBJ2-7; the D gene is possibly TRBD1 (5 bases). Looked up from germline, CDR1 is MNHEY and CDR2 is SVGAGI. This CDR3 comprises 13 residues. Trimming took off 6 bases at V and 2 bases at J, with 11 bases between the two ends. CDR3 sequence reads: CASRTVAPYEQYF. The CDR3 DNA reads as TGTGCCAGCAGGACAGTTGCCCCCTACGAGCAGTACTTC.

V and J are TRBV30 and TRBJ2-1; D remains ambiguous. The CDR3 sequence is 11 residues long. CDR1 is GTSNPN and CDR2 is SVGIG in the germline V gene (reference sequence). The V and J ends lost 2 bases and 10 bases respectively, with 9 bases between them. The CDR3 DNA sequence: TGTGCCTGGAGTCTTAGTATAGAGCAGTTCTTC. It codes for CAWSLSIEQFF.

This rearrangement joins TRBV7-2 to TRBJ2-2; D perhaps matches TRBD2 (5 bases). Trimming removed 5 bases from V and 1 base from J, with 11 bases in between. CDR3 length equals 15 residues. The germline gives CDR1 SGHTA, CDR2 FQGNSA. The CDR3 protein is CASSPRTGNTGELFF. In nucleotides, the CDR3 is TGTGCCAGCAGCCCGAGGACTGGGAACACCGGGGAGCTGTTTTTT.

The chain recombines TRBV5-1 with TRBJ1-2, with 7 nucleotides matching TRBD1. Germline V gene data show CDR1 as SGHRS and CDR2 as YFSETQ. The CDR3 contains 13 residues. J gave up 6 bases and V 4 bases, and 6 bases lay outside the gene matches. This CDR3 reads CASSRGQVDGYTF. The CDR3 bases are TGCGCCAGCAGCCGCGGACAGGTGGATGGCTACACCTTC.

The chain is built from TRBV3-1 (or the pseudogene TRBV3-2) and TRBJ2-7; D is undetermined. Trimming took off 0 bases at V and 3 bases at J, with 9 bases between the two ends. Germline lookup yields CDR1 LGHDT and CDR2 YNNKEL (reference sequence). The CDR3 extends over 14 amino acids. CDR3 in amino acids: CASSQDLHSYEQYF. The CDR3 bases are TGTGCCAGCAGCCAAGACCTACATAGCTACGAGCAGTACTTC.

The V call is TRBV18, the J call TRBJ1-1; no clear D. V was clipped by 5 bases and J by 1 base, with 8 bases between them. The germline CDR1 and CDR2 sequences are KGHSH and LQKENI. This CDR3 region has 13 residues. The CDR3 loop is CASSSTQNTEAFF. Here the CDR3 DNA reads TGTGCCAGCTCATCGACCCAGAACACTGAAGCTTTCTTT. Drawing the rest from reference TRBV18 and TRBJ1-1, the complete variable domain is NAGVMQNPRHLVRRRGQEARLRCSPMKGHSHVYWYRQLPEEGLKFMVYLQKENIIDESGMPKERFSAEFPKEGPSILRIQQVVRGDSAAYFCASSSTQNTEAFFGQGTRLTVV.

The rearrangement uses TRBV30 and TRBJ1-1; 8 bases map to TRBD1. Germline CDR1 reads GTSNPN; CDR2 reads SVGIG (reference sequence). CDR3 length: 15 residues. The V segment lost 2 bases and the J segment 1 base; nucleotides outside the gene matches: 6. The DNA for the CDR3 is TGTGCCTGGAGTTCTCCCGGGACAGGGAACACTGAAGCTTTCTTT. It codes for CAWSSPGTGNTEAFF.

This clone was seen a handful of times. The chain is built from TRBV27 and TRBJ1-6; 8 nucleotides align to TRBD1. Germline values: CDR1 MNHEY, CDR2 SMNVEV (reference sequence). J lost 5 bases, V lost 6 bases, and 3 bases had no gene match. CDR3 length equals 14 residues. The CDR3 DNA is TGTGCCAGCAGATGGACAGGGAATAATTCACCCCTCCACTTT. It codes for CASRWTGNNSPLHF.

V is TRBV7-9 and J is TRBJ2-7, with a weak D call TRBD1 (6 bases). This CDR3 has 14 residues. V dropped 1 base and J dropped 4 bases, with 11 bases sitting between them. Germline CDR1 reads SEHNR; CDR2 reads FQNEAQ (reference sequence). CDR3 amino acids: CASSLVPDSYEQYF. The CDR3, as DNA: TGTGCCAGCAGCTTAGTCCCGGACAGTTACGAGCAGTACTTC.

This rearrangement joins TRBV29-1 to TRBJ2-3, with D possibly TRBD2 on 6 matching bases. The germline gives CDR1 SQVTM, CDR2 ANQGSEA. This CDR3 spans 14 amino acids. Trimming stripped 4 bases from V and 2 bases from J, with 13 bases between. The DNA for the CDR3 is TGCAGCGTTGGTATGGACTATAACACAGATACGCAGTATTTT. Translated: CSVGMDYNTDTQYF.

The chain carries TRBV6-5 and TRBJ2-6; a possible D gene is TRBD2 (5 bases). Trimming took 2 bases from V and 2 from J, leaving 7 bases between them. The CDR3 contains 15 residues. Germline V gene data show CDR1 as MNHEY and CDR2 as SVGAGI. The CDR3 DNA reads as TGTGCCAGCAGTTACGAGGAGGCTGGGGCCAACGTCCTGACTTTC. Protein: CASSYEEAGANVLTF.

This clone was detected only once. The rearrangement links TRBV19 to TRBJ1-1; 7 positions match TRBD1. Trimming removed 4 bases from V and 1 base from J; junction bases left unmatched: 9. Germline V gives CDR1 LNHDA, CDR2 SQIVND (reference sequence). This CDR3 has 16 residues. CDR3 residues: CASSRNRGGSNTEAFF. The CDR3 DNA reads TGTGCCAGTAGTAGAAACAGGGGAGGATCGAACACTGAAGCTTTCTTT. The full variable domain, completed using reference TRBV19 and TRBJ1-1, is DGGITQSPKYLFRKEGQNVTLSCEQNLNHDAMYWYRQDPGQGLRLIYYSQIVNDFQKGDIAEGYSVSREKKESFPLTVTSAQKNPTAFYLCASSRNRGGSNTEAFFGQGTRLTVV.

This CDR3 reads CASSSPTPSGGANVLTF. DNA for the CDR3: TGTGCCAGCAGTTCCCCCACGCCCTCGGGTGGGGCCAACGTCCTGACTTTC. The rearrangement links TRBV28 to TRBJ2-6; D not resolved. V was cut by 4 bases and J by 3 bases, with 16 bases left in between. CDR3 length: 17 amino acids. Germline V gene sequence: CDR1 MDHEN, CDR2 SYDVKM.

This chain uses TRBV7-2 with TRBJ1-2; TRBD1 agrees at 7 bases. After removal of 0 bases from V and 4 bases from J, the junction contained 2 bases not matched to a gene. Germline V gene lookup returns CDR1 SGHTA and CDR2 FQGNSA. The length of the CDR3 is 14 residues. CDR3: CASSLAWTGYGYTF. DNA for the CDR3: TGTGCCAGCAGCTTAGCGTGGACAGGCTATGGCTACACCTTC.

The sample holds one count of this clone. The chain carries TRBV9 and TRBJ2-1; D gene ambiguous. Trimming cost V 3 bases and J 6 bases, with 13 bases left between them. The CDR3 spans 14 residues. CDR1 is SGDLS, CDR2 YYNGEE, per germline. The CDR3 bases are TGTGCCAGCAGCGCCGATTCCCTACGCAATGAGCAGTTCTTC. Translated: CASSADSLRNEQFF.

J is TRBJ1-1 and V is TRBV9; D uncertain. V was pared by 0 bases and J by 5 bases, with 17 bases between. CDR1 is SGDLS, CDR2 YYNGEE, per germline. The CDR3 sequence is 16 residues long. Here the CDR3 DNA reads TGTGCCAGCAGCGTAGTGGAAGTTACTGGGGATACTGAAGCTTTCTTT. The encoded protein is CASSVVEVTGDTEAFF.

This clone was found once. The J gene is TRBJ2-7, the V gene TRBV30; the match to TRBD2 covers 8 bases. The CDR3 contains 16 residues. Trimming took 4 bases from V and 3 from J; bases not matched to a gene: 14. Per germline, CDR1 GTSNPN and CDR2 SVGIG (reference sequence). CDR3 sequence (DNA): TGTGCCTGGACTCCGGGGGGGTCCCTCCTCTACTACGAGCAGTACTTC. It specifies CAWTPGGSLLYYEQYF.

This chain links TRBV9 with TRBJ2-5; D might be TRBD1 (6 bases). The CDR3 extends over 17 amino acids. Trimming removed 2 bases at V and 2 bases at J, with 19 bases between. The V gene's germline CDR1 is SGDLS and CDR2 YYNGEE. The CDR3 DNA follows: TGTGCCAGCAGCGTTTGGGGGCGGTCTACCCCACAAGAGACCCAGTACTTC. Amino acid sequence: CASSVWGRSTPQETQYF. Looking up the rest from reference TRBV9 and TRBJ2-5 gives the full variable domain: DSGVTQTPKHLITATGQRVTLRCSPRSGDLSVYWYQQSLDQGLQFLIQYYNGEERAKGNILERFSAQQFPDLHSELNLSSLELGDSALYFCASSVWGRSTPQETQYFGPGTRLLVL.

The gene calls are TRBV30 and TRBJ2-3, with 8 bases fitting TRBD1. CDR3 length: 14 residues. Germline V gene sequence: CDR1 GTSNPN, CDR2 SVGIG (reference sequence). Losses at the gene ends were 3 bases for V and 3 bases for J; bases not matched to a gene: 5. The CDR3 here is CAWRVQGGTDTQYF. In DNA, the CDR3 is TGTGCCTGGAGGGTACAGGGGGGTACAGATACGCAGTATTTT.

The chain is built from TRBV6-1 and TRBJ1-3, with 7 bases lining up with TRBD1. Germline-derived CDR1 and CDR2 are MNHNS and SASEGT. The CDR3 is 15 residues long. V shed 6 bases and J 0 bases; nucleotides not matched to a gene: 5. The CDR3 nucleotides are TGTGCCAGCAGGAAGGGACAGCTCTCTGGAAACACCATATATTTT. Encoded protein: CASRKGQLSGNTIYF.

The CDR3 coding sequence is TGTGCCTGGAGTGTAGGGTTTAGAGGGGTCCCAGATACGCAGTATTTT. This gives the protein CAWSVGFRGVPDTQYF. This sequence joins TRBV30 and TRBJ2-3; D tentatively reads TRBD1 or TRBD2 (5 bases each). CDR3 length: 16 amino acids. The germline gives CDR1 GTSNPN, CDR2 SVGIG (reference sequence). Trimming pared 0 bases from V and 4 bases from J, leaving 17 bases between.

The chain couples TRBV7-8 to TRBJ2-1, with 8 bases aligning to TRBD2. Germline CDR1 reads SGHVS; CDR2 reads FQNEAQ. This CDR3 region has 14 residues. With V trimmed by 3 bases and J by 5 bases, 3 bases remained unmatched. This CDR3 reads CASSFREGNNEQFF. Written as DNA, the CDR3 is TGTGCCAGCAGCTTCCGGGAGGGAAACAATGAGCAGTTCTTC.

This clone was detected once. The chain uses TRBV4-1 and TRBJ1-2; possible D gene TRBD1, 5 bases. This CDR3 is 15 amino acids long. The V end lost 1 base, the J end lost 3 bases, and 12 bases lay between the germline ends. CDR1 MGHRA and CDR2 YSYEKL come from the germline V gene. This chain's CDR3 is CASSQVGRAHYGYTF. CDR3 sequence (DNA): TGCGCCAGCAGCCAAGTAGGCAGGGCCCACTATGGCTACACCTTC.

This rearrangement joins TRBV19 to TRBJ1-2; 9 bases line up with TRBD1. The CDR3 loop spans 15 amino acids. The trim removed 4 bases at V and 3 bases at J, leaving 6 bases unmatched. Germline lookup yields CDR1 LNHDA and CDR2 SQIVND (reference sequence). The CDR3 is CASSTPGQGYYGYTF. For the CDR3, the DNA is TGTGCCAGTAGTACCCCGGGACAGGGTTACTATGGCTACACCTTC.

This chain joins TRBV18 and TRBJ2-4, with unresolved D. Germline CDR1 is KGHSH and CDR2 is LQKENI. Between the trimmed V and J ends, which lost 3 bases and 0 bases, there was a span of 6 bases. This CDR3 comprises 14 residues. CDR3 bases: TGTGCCAGCTCACCCGGAGCAGCCAAAAACATTCAGTACTTC. This translates into CASSPGAAKNIQYF.